Included here is one TCR beta chain sequence, with context. The antigen is not known. Trimming removed 1 base at V and 2 bases at J, with 14 bases between. CDR3 length: 16 residues. Germline CDR1 reads MGHDK; CDR2 reads SYGVNS. The treatment denotes: oral pan-JAK inhibitor, 5-10 mg twice daily. The data are from a study of CD8+ T cells in alopecia areata. For the study at large: The study gave tofacitinib for 6 to 18 months, then 6 months off drug. The study, taken as a whole, reports: Uncertainty remains about how baseline CD8+ expansion links to response, with one nonresponder. Throughout tofacitinib, many expanded lesional clones continued to persist in scalp and blood.

Extraction and reverse transcription of RNA yielded cDNA as the sequencing template. Method: immunoSEQ multiplex PCR; TCRdb's copy keeps in-frame clones and lacks some. The sample contains 150,000 to 200,000 clones, around 59% of which appear only once. The J gene is TRBJ2-5, the V gene TRBV25-1; possibly TRBD1 for D (5 bases). This TCR derives from a human donor with alopecia areata. The source material was CD4+ T cells sorted from blood, sampled at week 24, from a patient treated with tofacitinib. DNA of the CDR3: TGTGCCAGCAGTGAATTAGCCCAGGGAAGTCAAGAGACCCAGTACTTC. Its translation is CASSELAQGSQETQYF. The variable domain in full, completed from reference TRBV25-1 and TRBJ2-5, reads EADIYQTPRYLVIGTGKKITLECSQTMGHDKMYWYQQDPGMELHLIHYSYGVNSTEKGDLSSESTVSRIRTEHFPLTLESARPSHTSQYLCASSELAQGSQETQYFGPGTRLLVL.